This T cell receptor (beta chain) is from a study of blood T cell repertoires in COVID-19. The wider study: COVID-19 samples from acute and convalescent phases originated in the United States, Italy and Spain.

Under the authors' procedure: Quantification of nucleated cells was approximated via reference gene primer amplification. Measured with immunoSEQ multiplex PCR; TCRdb has only the in-frame clones, and not every one. Clonal size and the V and J genes are those of that table, whereas D and trimming came from the DNA. Of approximately 290,000 clones listed, more than 85% are singletons. The germline gives CDR1 SGHRS, CDR2 YFSETQ. The CDR3 is 14 amino acids. J lost 2 bases, V lost 5 bases, and 7 bases had no gene match. The sequenced sample consisted of peripheral blood. The TCR comes from a man between 25 and 39 years old with acute or convalescent COVID-19. J is TRBJ2-7 and V is TRBV5-1, with 7 bases identical to TRBD2. CDR3 loop: CASSERGLTYEQYF. CDR3 DNA sequence: TGCGCCAGCAGTGAGCGGGGCCTCACCTACGAGCAGTACTTC. The whole variable domain, remainder taken from reference TRBV5-1 and TRBJ2-7, is KAGVTQTPRYLIKTRGQQVTLSCSPISGHRSVSWYQQTPGQGLQFLFEYFSETQRNKGNFPGRFSGRQFSNSRSEMNVSTLELGDSALYLCASSERGLTYEQYFGPGTRLTVT.